This entry concerns a single TCR beta chain. In the original workflow: Amplified reference gene primers provided the basis for estimating nucleated cell counts. The data were produced by immunoSEQ multiplex PCR, yet TCRdb's version contains in-frame clones alone and is incomplete. That table furnishes V, J and clone size, whereas the DNA furnished D and trimming. The repertoire holds approximately 230,000 clones, with approximately 88% as singletons. The sample comes from a study of blood T cell repertoires in COVID-19. Study as a whole: Acute and convalescent COVID-19 samples came from the United States, Italy and Spain. Sources were T cells, B-cell-depleted T cells, or PBMCs; the material itself was cDNA or gDNA.

J lost 0 bases, V lost 5 bases, and 16 bases had no gene match. The CDR3 runs 19 residues. Germline-derived CDR1 and CDR2 are MNHNY and SVGAGI (reference sequence). The sample comprised peripheral blood. This clonotype was obtained from a woman in her 30s with COVID-19, enrolled during active disease. The V and J genes are TRBV6-6 and TRBJ1-1; TRBD1 agrees at 9 bases. The CDR3 spells CASSHSLLTGGSVNTEAFF. In DNA, the CDR3 is TGTGCCAGCAGTCATTCCCTACTAACAGGGGGCTCGGTGAACACTGAAGCTTTCTTT.